These 13 T cell receptor beta chains share one sample of origin, sequenced in a study of blood T cell repertoires in COVID-19. Sequencing used immunoSEQ multiplex PCR; TCRdb keeps in-frame clones, though not all of them. The sample carries under 200,000 clones, roughly 84% recorded once. Input material: peripheral blood. The receptors were gathered from a man between 18 and 29 years old with active or convalescent COVID-19.

V usage is TRBV5-1 and J usage is TRBJ2-5; 9 bases match TRBD2. The CDR3 length is 15 residues. The germline CDR1 and CDR2 sequences are SGHRS and YFSETQ. V lost 3 bases and J lost 0; bases outside the gene matches: 3. CDR3 nucleotides: TGCGCCAGCAGCTCTAGCGGGACTTACCAAGAGACCCAGTACTTC. Amino acid sequence: CASSSSGTYQETQYF.

The V and J genes are TRBV10-3 and TRBJ2-7; D uncertain. V was pared by 5 bases and J by 2 bases, with 10 bases between. CDR1 and CDR2 from the germline V gene are ENHRY and SYGVKD. CDR3 length equals 13 residues. The CDR3 DNA follows: TGTGCCATCAGTTTCGACTTTACCTACGAGCAGTACTTC. Residues: CAISFDFTYEQYF.

The V call is TRBV6-1, the J call TRBJ1-4; 7 nucleotides agree with TRBD1. The V gene end was trimmed by 4 bases and the J gene end by 7 bases; junction bases not matched to a gene: 12. Germline V gives CDR1 MNHNS, CDR2 SASEGT. The CDR3 sequence is 16 residues long. CDR3 loop: CASSGLFRGLSEKLFF. CDR3 in DNA: TGTGCCAGCAGTGGCCTTTTTAGGGGGCTTAGTGAAAAACTGTTTTTT.

The chain uses TRBV28 and TRBJ2-7; D is uncertain. The germline CDR1 and CDR2 sequences are MDHEN and SYDVKM. The CDR3 runs 13 residues. With 2 bases removed from V and 7 bases from J, the gap between germline ends came to 12 bases. The CDR3 nucleotides read TGTGCCAGCAGTTTAACGCTAGATCGAGAGCAGTACTTC. Its translation is CASSLTLDREQYF.

The chain carries TRBV19 and TRBJ2-1, with 10 bases fitting TRBD1. CDR1 and CDR2 from the germline V gene are LNHDA and SQIVND (reference sequence). V lost 6 bases, J lost 4 bases, and 6 bases stayed unmatched. CDR3 length: 15 residues. CDR3 region: CASSQGQGIYNEQFF. CDR3 nucleotide sequence: TGTGCCAGTAGCCAGGGACAGGGGATATACAATGAGCAGTTCTTC. The full variable domain, completed using reference TRBV19 and TRBJ2-1, is DGGITQSPKYLFRKEGQNVTLSCEQNLNHDAMYWYRQDPGQGLRLIYYSQIVNDFQKGDIAEGYSVSREKKESFPLTVTSAQKNPTAFYLCASSQGQGIYNEQFFGPGTRLTVL.

J is TRBJ1-4 and V is TRBV5-1, with no clear D. The V gene's germline CDR1 is SGHRS and CDR2 YFSETQ. The ends were cut back, 4 bases at V and 3 bases at J, with 10 bases in the middle. This CDR3 region has 14 residues. The CDR3 coding sequence is TGCGCCAGCAGCGACAACTTATCTAATGAAAAACTGTTTTTT. Translated: CASSDNLSNEKLFF.

This chain connects TRBV27 to TRBJ2-7, with a weak D call TRBD1 (6 bases). The CDR3 runs 14 residues. Germline V gives CDR1 MNHEY, CDR2 SMNVEV (reference sequence). V lost 5 bases and J 0 bases, leaving 11 bases between the germline ends. CDR3 in amino acids: CASSQGHSSYEQYF. The CDR3 DNA reads as TGTGCCAGCAGTCAGGGACATTCCTCCTACGAGCAGTACTTC.

This rearrangement joins TRBV19 to TRBJ1-2; 8 positions agree with TRBD1. This CDR3 spans 14 amino acids. Germline V gene lookup returns CDR1 LNHDA and CDR2 SQIVND (reference sequence). The V gene end was trimmed by 6 bases and the J gene end by 1 base; junction bases not matched to a gene: 4. The chain's CDR3 is CASRLTGVNYGYTF. The CDR3 DNA follows: TGTGCCAGTAGACTGACAGGGGTTAACTATGGCTACACCTTC. Supplemented by reference TRBV19 and TRBJ1-2, the full variable domain reads DGGITQSPKYLFRKEGQNVTLSCEQNLNHDAMYWYRQDPGQGLRLIYYSQIVNDFQKGDIAEGYSVSREKKESFPLTVTSAQKNPTAFYLCASRLTGVNYGYTFGSGTRLTVV.

Ten or more counts support this clone. The chain has TRBV6-4 and TRBJ2-3; D possibly corresponds to TRBD1 (5 bases). The V gene lost 2 bases and the J gene lost 4 bases, with 16 bases spanning the gap. This CDR3 is 16 amino acids long. Germline lookup yields CDR1 MRHNA and CDR2 SNTAGT. CDR3 loop: CASSDTRGRGPDTQYF. CDR3 coding DNA: TGTGCCAGCAGTGACACAAGGGGAAGGGGTCCAGATACGCAGTATTTT.

Comments on this clone: The same CDR3 arises from other DNA sequences in this sample as well. The chain uses TRBV27 and TRBJ2-1, with 15 bases matching TRBD2. There are 14 residues in the CDR3. Germline CDR1 MNHEY, CDR2 SMNVEV (reference sequence). V dropped 6 bases and J dropped 7; count of bases not matched to a gene: 1. The CDR3 sequence: CASRGLAGGNEQFF. The CDR3 DNA reads TGTGCCAGCAGAGGACTAGCGGGAGGGAATGAGCAGTTCTTC.

The chain employs TRBV28 and TRBJ1-4, with D hard to call. Trimming took off 5 bases at V and 6 bases at J, with 13 bases between the two ends. There are 14 residues in the CDR3. Germline loops: CDR1 MDHEN, CDR2 SYDVKM. The CDR3 loop is CASSQGRRDEKLFF. In DNA, the CDR3 is TGTGCCAGCAGTCAAGGGAGGCGCGATGAAAAACTGTTTTTT.

The CDR3 sequence is CASSDDRGAVDEQYF. CDR3 bases: TGTGCCAGCAGTGACGACAGGGGTGCGGTAGACGAGCAGTACTTC. The genes are TRBV6-1 and TRBJ2-7, with TRBD1 identical over 8 bases. Germline CDR1 is MNHNS and CDR2 is SASEGT. Unmatched junction bases numbered 9, after V lost 3 bases and J lost 5 bases. CDR3 length: 15 amino acids.

This CDR3 is CASRGQGAYNEQFF. CDR3 nucleotide sequence: TGTGCCAGCAGAGGACAGGGGGCGTACAATGAGCAGTTCTTC. The gene calls are TRBV6-6 and TRBJ2-1; the match to TRBD1 covers 11 bases. This CDR3 has 14 residues. Germline V CDR1 and CDR2: MNHNY, SVGAGI (reference sequence). After removal of 6 bases from V and 4 bases from J, the junction contained 2 bases not matched to a gene.